This T cell receptor beta chain was identified in a study of T cell responses to AZD1222 COVID-19 vaccine (dated by TCRdb to the early 2020s). Looking at the study overall: AZD1222 recipients given second doses at about 4 weeks or at about 12 weeks were pooled, since spike-specific TCR depth and breadth were not found to differ between the two schedules. Trial participants were enrolled by age into subgroups of 18-55, 56-69 and 70-plus years, and 148, 28 and 57 TCR-sequenced participants, respectively, were included in these subgroups. A total of around 240 trial participants underwent TCR sequencing, of whom under 220 had received two doses of AZD1222 and 26 had received two doses of the MenACWY control vaccine. Results and caveats for the whole study, not just this receptor: The 56-69-year group was small, and its depth increase did not reach significance, likely because of low power. Epitopes outside the regions mutated in the B.1.351 and B.1.1.7 variants were reportedly recognized by nearly half of the unique spike-specific TCRs. Because no samples from the day 14 peak response were available, repertoires could be characterized only after the peak T cell response. Spike-specific TCR breadth and depth rose significantly after two AZD1222 doses compared with day 0 and with MenACWY recipients. The vaccine-associated CD4 TCRs covered the entire spike protein, and the dominant responses fell in regions 160-218 and 743-854. Most participants were white British and females outnumbered males, and the authors suggested that clonal diversity may have been underestimated. Conclusions about previously exposed vaccinees were limited because only six AZD1222 recipients were SARS-CoV-2 seropositive at baseline.

V is shortened by 5 bases, J by 5 bases, and the region joining them spans 9 bases. Counted from cysteine to phenylalanine, this CDR3 has 13 amino acids. CDR3 DNA is the only sequence kept; it has 39 bases, read in frame from the first base. The CDR3 regions of human TCRbeta chains were analyzed by immunosequencing. In the authors' own workflow: TCRs in the repertoires were matched against a reference library of SARS-CoV-2-specific TCRs that had been generated with the MIRA antigen-specificity platform. Breadth meant the fraction of unique TCRs that were SARS-CoV-2-associated, whereas depth meant the fraction of total T cells that were SARS-CoV-2-associated. Using the MIRA data, each spike-specific TCR was assigned both to the spike region to which the TCR was reactive and to a CD4 or CD8 class. Log10-transformed breadth and depth values were compared by one-way ANOVA with Sidak's multiple comparisons tests. TCRdb holds this immuneACCESS table with in-frame rearrangements only. Some clones are missing; in checked studies, unresolved V genes explain under half, and the rest has no known cause. From that table come the V and J calls and clone size; the DNA was used to work out D and trimming. This sample has some 180,000 clones in its table, and just under 90% of those were observed once. The ten biggest clones cover roughly 6% of the sample.

This clone was observed once. No cognate antigen has been identified for it. No much larger clone is present one base from it, and per-base qualities are unavailable. Read against the paper, the sample's time point label means: baseline before first vaccination. Samples from vaccinated people were obtained from the UK trials COV001 and COV002, which included a single-blind randomized controlled phase 2/3 trial of AZD1222 (ChAdOx1 nCoV-19) in healthy adults. Trial participant PBMC samples were collected at day 0 and day 28 after the second dose for TCRbeta chain sequencing. The chain was built from TRBV12-3 or TRBV12-4 and TRBJ2-2, with the D gene too uncertain to name. Source: peripheral blood, taken on day 0 of AZD1222 vaccination. This TCR was sampled from an adult in good health. The sequenced DNA is TGTGCCAGCAGTCCATACAAGACCGGGGAGCTGTTTTTT. This codes for CASSPYKTGELFF.